The clone carrying this T cell receptor (beta chain) was seen ten or more times. The antigen remains unidentified. cDNA carried unique molecular identifiers, and a universal primer site was added by template switching. TCRdb ran MiXCR on the 5' RACE reads and lists one entry per CDR3 protein. The sample consists of fewer than 550,000 distinct CDR3 sequences, roughly an eighth of them appearing once. Healthy Caucasians supplied all donations. Germline CDR1 and CDR2: SGHRS and YFSETQ. V was clipped by 1 base and J by 9 bases, with 17 bases between them. CDR3 size: 15 residues. This sample stems from a study of identical twins. Study-level points and caveats: With abundant cord blood beta clonotypes, insertions were fewer; memory repertoires showed no such pattern. Invariant populations such as MAIT and iNKT cells could partly muddle zero-insertion analyses.

The same sample was also used in a study of yellow fever vaccine responses in identical twins.

This chain links TRBV5-1 with TRBJ2-1; D not resolved. Sequences were obtained from CD4+ T cells sorted from blood. The clonotype comes from a woman between 18 and 29 years old in good health. CDR3 residues: CASSLTDSDWSEQFF. The CDR3 nucleotides read TGCGCCAGCAGCTTGACCGACTCCGACTGGAGTGAGCAGTTCTTC.